One TCR beta chain is described in this entry. The sample has other DNA sequences that encode this CDR3 too. Here immunoSEQ multiplex PCR was the method, and the copy in TCRdb shows in-frame clones only, minus some. Of under 300,000 clones listed, roughly 85% are singletons. This sample stems from a study of blood T cell repertoires in COVID-19. Sample: peripheral blood. The sequence derives from a woman in her 70s with acute or convalescent COVID-19.

CDR3 protein: CSVASGGTGELFF. CDR3 DNA: TGCAGCGTTGCCTCCGGGGGGACCGGGGAGCTGTTTTTT. The genes are TRBV29-1 and TRBJ2-2, with 7 bases aligning to TRBD2. The CDR3 totals 13 residues. Germline CDR1 and CDR2: SQVTM and ANQGSEA. V shed 4 bases and J 5 bases; nucleotides not matched to a gene: 4.